These T cell receptor beta chains were read from a single sample in a study of blood T cell repertoires in COVID-19. Produced via immunoSEQ multiplex PCR; TCRdb's table is partial and in-frame only. The data hold over 250,000 clones, with 88% observed a single time. The sample consisted of peripheral blood. Every receptor here comes from a man aged 60 to 75 who had recovered from COVID-19. CDR3s include the opening cysteine and the closing phenylalanine or tryptophan. The D gene is left open where the match is weak. Size is omitted from some rows. Given values are once, few, many or a class for expanded clones.

cdr3_length	d_call	v_call	clone_size	j_call	cdr3_aa	cdr3_nt
16	-	TRBV19	-	TRBJ1-5	CASIGQGLHSNQPQHF	TGTGCCAGTATAGGGCAGGGGTTACATAGCAATCAGCCCCAGCATTTT
13	-	TRBV15	once	TRBJ1-3	CATRASSGNTIYF	TGTGCCACCAGGGCCTCCTCTGGAAACACCATATATTTT
14	TRBD1	TRBV4-1	-	TRBJ1-2	CASSQSMDRDGYTF	TGCGCCAGCAGCCAATCCATGGACAGGGATGGCTACACCTTC
15	-	TRBV6-5	-	TRBJ1-5	CASNPTGNSNQPQHF	TGTGCCAGCAACCCTACGGGGAATAGCAATCAGCCCCAGCATTTT
16	-	TRBV7-2	-	TRBJ1-4	CASSAIAGATNEKLFF	TGTGCCAGCAGCGCTATTGCGGGGGCAACTAATGAAAAACTGTTTTTT
13	TRBD1	TRBV2	-	TRBJ2-1	CAIPTGDENEQFF	TGTGCCATCCCGACAGGGGATGAGAATGAGCAGTTCTTC
15	-	TRBV11-2	-	TRBJ2-1	CASSADRIRAHEQFF	TGTGCCAGCAGCGCTGACAGGATTAGGGCCCATGAGCAGTTCTTC
16	-	TRBV9	-	TRBJ1-3	CASSVEHLTSGNTIYF	TGTGCCAGCAGCGTAGAGCATTTAACCTCTGGAAACACCATATATTTT
12	-	TRBV29-1	-	TRBJ1-2	CSGVTGNYGYTF	TGCAGCGGCGTTACAGGGAACTATGGCTACACCTTC
16	-	TRBV24-1	few	TRBJ2-5	CATSDYKTRGQETQYF	TGTGCCACCAGTGATTATAAGACTAGAGGGCAAGAGACCCAGTACTTC
16	TRBD1	TRBV7-2	-	TRBJ1-2	CASSFSRGPYVDGYTF	TGTGCCAGCAGCTTTTCCAGGGGGCCCTATGTGGATGGCTACACCTTC
15	-	TRBV7-8	-	TRBJ2-1	CASSLVGGSYNEQFF	TGTGCCAGCAGCTTAGTAGGGGGTTCCTACAATGAGCAGTTCTTC
15	TRBD1	TRBV4-1	few	TRBJ2-2	CASSGTGGGSGELFF	TGCGCCAGCAGCGGGACAGGGGGCGGCTCCGGGGAGCTGTTTTTT
15	-	TRBV9	once	TRBJ1-4	CASSPSTTGNEKLFF	TGTGCCAGCAGCCCCAGTACTACTGGTAATGAAAAACTGTTTTTT
14	TRBD1	TRBV5-1	-	TRBJ2-2	CASSPRQGTGELFF	TGCGCCAGCAGCCCCCGACAGGGGACCGGGGAGCTGTTTTTT
15	TRBD1	TRBV19	-	TRBJ1-2	CASSIPGQGSSGYTF	TGTGCCAGTAGTATCCCAGGACAGGGGAGTTCTGGCTACACCTTC
16	-	TRBV27	-	TRBJ1-2	CASSLSRGEANYGYTF	TGTGCCAGCAGTTTATCCCGGGGGGAAGCTAACTATGGCTACACCTTC
14	-	TRBV5-1	-	TRBJ2-5	CASSLEIAQETQYF	TGCGCCAGCAGCTTGGAGATAGCCCAAGAGACCCAGTACTTC
14	TRBD2	TRBV6-2/TRBV6-3	-	TRBJ2-5	CASSRPGGKETQYF	TGTGCCAGCAGCCGCCCGGGGGGAAAAGAGACCCAGTACTTC
13	TRBD1	TRBV19	-	TRBJ1-5	CASKSGQALPQHF	TGTGCCAGTAAAAGCGGACAGGCCCTACCCCAGCATTTT
13	-	TRBV6-5	-	TRBJ1-4	CASSPGGHEKLFF	TGTGCCAGCAGCCCCGGGGGTCATGAAAAACTGTTTTTT
15	-	TRBV5-1	-	TRBJ2-2	CASSLDRGNTGELFF	TGCGCCAGCAGCTTGGATCGGGGAAACACCGGGGAGCTGTTTTTT
15	-	TRBV7-8	-	TRBJ2-7	CASSIGGRYPYEQYF	TGTGCCAGCTCTATCGGGGGAAGATATCCCTACGAGCAGTACTTC
13	TRBD2	TRBV6-1	-	TRBJ2-7	CASSLRGGHEQYF	TGTGCCAGCAGTCTCCGCGGGGGTCACGAGCAGTACTTC
14	TRBD1	TRBV11-3	-	TRBJ2-1	CASSLRDSDPEQFF	TGTGCCAGCAGCCTCCGGGACAGCGACCCAGAGCAGTTCTTC
14	TRBD2	TRBV6-4	-	TRBJ2-2	CASSEAGTAGELFF	TGTGCCAGCAGTGAAGCGGGGACGGCCGGGGAGCTGTTTTTT
15	-	TRBV6-5	-	TRBJ1-2	CASSYSGRGNYGYTF	TGTGCCAGCAGTTATTCGGGGAGAGGAAACTATGGCTACACCTTC
15	-	TRBV7-9	-	TRBJ1-6	CASSRLLRESSPLHF	TGTGCCAGCAGCCGTCTCCTGAGGGAATCTTCACCCCTCCACTTT
15	TRBD2	TRBV30	-	TRBJ2-2	CAWRAGAANTGELFF	TGTGCCTGGAGAGCGGGGGCTGCGAACACCGGGGAGCTGTTTTTT
13	-	TRBV3-1/TRBV3-2	-	TRBJ1-2	CASSPQLKGGYTF	TGTGCCAGCAGCCCTCAACTCAAGGGGGGCTACACCTTC
13	-	TRBV6-5	once	TRBJ1-2	CASSPDGNYGYTF	TGTGCCAGCAGCCCCGACGGGAACTATGGCTACACCTTC
14	-	TRBV3-1/TRBV3-2	once	TRBJ2-3	CASSQGGNPDTQYF	TGTGCCAGCAGCCAAGGGGGCAACCCAGATACGCAGTATTTT
15	TRBD2	TRBV4-1	-	TRBJ2-7	CASSQAGRDAYEQYF	TGCGCCAGCAGCCAAGCAGGGAGGGATGCCTACGAGCAGTACTTC
16	TRBD2	TRBV5-5	-	TRBJ2-7	CASSLTSDGGTNEQYF	TGTGCCAGCAGCTTGACGAGCGACGGCGGGACTAACGAGCAGTACTTC
14	TRBD2	TRBV6-5	-	TRBJ2-1	CASSYTGGSNEQFF	TGTGCCAGCAGTTACACCGGGGGGAGCAATGAGCAGTTCTTC
15	TRBD2	TRBV6-5	-	TRBJ2-4	CASSSPAGVKNIQYF	TGTGCCAGCAGTTCCCCCGCGGGGGTCAAAAACATTCAGTACTTC